Each of the 18 T cell receptor beta chains below was sequenced from the same sample in a study of blood T cells in healthy people across ages. Through a sample-barcoded 5' primer and a J-beta primer mix, a second PCR was run for about 6 to 11 cycles. TCRdb processed the 5' RACE reads anew with MiXCR; each CDR3 protein has one entry. The sample consists of 1.5 million or so distinct CDR3 sequences, approximately 38% of them appearing once. Sequenced sample: blood. The origin of the receptors is a woman aged 18-29 years in good health.

This clonotype showed up just a few times. The chain joins TRBV29-1 to TRBJ2-7, with D perhaps TRBD2 (5 bases). The CDR3 is 12 residues long. Germline-derived CDR1 and CDR2 are SQVTM and ANQGSEA. Trimming took 6 bases from V and 3 from J, leaving 12 bases between them. In DNA, the CDR3 is TGCAGCGTCCCCATCGGGGACTACGAGCAGTACTTC. Its protein is CSVPIGDYEQYF.

The V and J genes are TRBV6-5 and TRBJ2-4, with 7 bases aligning to TRBD2. CDR3 length equals 14 residues. The germline V gene has CDR1 MNHEY and CDR2 SVGAGI. This CDR3 is CAAGDGRAKNIQYF. As DNA, the CDR3 is TGTGCTGCGGGGGATGGAAGAGCCAAAAACATTCAGTACTTC.

J is TRBJ2-7 and V is TRBV6-6, with a tentative D call TRBD2 (6 bases). The J call may not be correct, given that the DNA end is closer to TRBJ2-5. The CDR3 sequence is 13 residues long. Germline CDR1 and CDR2: MNHNY and SVGAGI (reference sequence). CDR3 sequence reads: CASRRGGGETQYF. CDR3 DNA: TGTGCCAGCAGGAGGGGCGGAGGGGAGACCCAGTACTTC.

This clonotype has only a few counts. V usage is TRBV25-1 and J usage is TRBJ2-1, with unresolved D. There are 15 residues in the CDR3. Per the germline V gene, CDR1 is MGHDK and CDR2 is SYGVNS. The ends were cut back, 4 bases at V and 5 bases at J, with 15 bases in the middle. CDR3 sequence (DNA): TGTGCCAGCAGTGGGGGATGTACAGACCACAATGAGCAGTTCTTC. It codes for CASSGGCTDHNEQFF. The entire variable domain, with the rest obtained from reference TRBV25-1 and TRBJ2-1, is as follows: EADIYQTPRYLVIGTGKKITLECSQTMGHDKMYWYQQDPGMELHLIHYSYGVNSTEKGDLSSESTVSRIRTEHFPLTLESARPSHTSQYLCASSGGCTDHNEQFFGPGTRLTVL.

The chain recombines TRBV6-1 with TRBJ1-2; no clear D. Germline V gives CDR1 MNHNS, CDR2 SASEGT. This CDR3 is built from 14 residues. The V gene lost 3 bases and the J gene lost 0 bases, with 8 bases spanning the gap. CDR3 region: CASSDRVANYGYTF. The CDR3 coding sequence is TGTGCCAGCAGTGACCGCGTTGCTAACTATGGCTACACCTTC.

The CDR3 sequence is CASVPWDQETQYF. DNA of the CDR3: TGTGCCAGCGTCCCGTGGGACCAAGAGACCCAGTACTTC. The chain links TRBV6-2 or TRBV6-3 to TRBJ2-5, with D hard to call. The germline V gene encodes CDR1 MNHEY and CDR2 SVGEGT. The V and J ends lost 8 bases and 0 bases respectively, with 10 bases between them. The CDR3 is 13 amino acids.

This clonotype was seen only a few times. V usage is TRBV5-1 and J usage is TRBJ2-5; tentative D call: TRBD1 (6 bases). Trimming cost V 5 bases and J 2 bases, with 13 bases left between them. The length of the CDR3 is 14 residues. Germline CDR1 and CDR2: SGHRS and YFSETQ. This CDR3 is CASRVTGTQETQYF. The CDR3 nucleotides are TGCGCCAGCAGGGTTACCGGGACACAAGAGACCCAGTACTTC.

This clonotype was seen a few times. The chain recombines TRBV4-1 with TRBJ2-7; possibly TRBD1 for D (5 bases). Trimming took 2 bases from V and 7 from J, leaving 9 bases between them. CDR1 MGHRA and CDR2 YSYEKL come from the germline V gene. This CDR3 has 12 amino acids. In nucleotides, the CDR3 is TGCGCCAGCAGCCAATCACCAGGGGAGCAGTACTTC. Its protein product is CASSQSPGEQYF.

This clonotype appeared a few times. The chain links TRBV27 to TRBJ2-7; 7 bases match TRBD2. Looked up from germline, CDR1 is MNHEY and CDR2 is SMNVEV (reference sequence). With V trimmed by 5 bases and J by 2 bases, 9 bases remained unmatched. This CDR3 has 15 residues. Written as DNA, the CDR3 is TGTGCCAGCAGTCCCTGGGGGAGGGAGGCCTACGAGCAGTACTTC. This gives the protein CASSPWGREAYEQYF.

This clonotype was recorded at least ten times. This sequence joins TRBV6-5 and TRBJ2-5; D is possibly TRBD1 or TRBD2 (5 bases each). The V gene's germline CDR1 is MNHEY and CDR2 SVGAGI. V shed 5 bases and J shed 5 bases, with 15 bases lying between them. The CDR3 runs 14 residues. The CDR3 is CASSPSWGPETQYF. CDR3 in DNA: TGTGCCAGCAGTCCATCGTGGGGACCGGAGACCCAGTACTTC.

V gene TRBV5-1 combines with J gene TRBJ2-1, with a possible D match to TRBD2 (5 bases). The V and J ends lost 1 base and 13 bases respectively, with 15 bases between them. The germline CDR1 and CDR2 sequences are SGHRS and YFSETQ. The CDR3 is 13 residues long. CDR3 in amino acids: CASSLQSGEPQFF. The CDR3 region has the DNA TGCGCCAGCAGCTTGCAAAGCGGAGAGCCACAGTTCTTC.

This clonotype has just a few counts. V is TRBV27 and J is TRBJ1-5; D is unclear. The germline V gene encodes CDR1 MNHEY and CDR2 SMNVEV (reference sequence). Trimming removed 6 bases at V and 7 bases at J, with 10 bases between. CDR3 length: 12 amino acids. The CDR3 here is CASSTPNQPQHF. CDR3 DNA: TGTGCCAGCAGCACCCCTAACCAGCCCCAGCATTTT.

To note about this clonotype: A read error may produce the germline difference seen at one junction end. The genes are TRBV28 and TRBJ2-4; perhaps TRBD1 as D (5 bases). Judging by the DNA end, TRBJ2-7 fits better; the J call may be wrong. The V gene's germline CDR1 is MDHEN and CDR2 SYDVKM. CDR3 length equals 13 residues. CDR3 sequence: CASLRDGSHEQYF. CDR3 nucleotides: TGTGCCTCTCTCAGGGATGGCTCCCACGAGCAGTACTTC.

This clonotype has more than one count but fewer than ten. The rearrangement links TRBV20-1 to TRBJ1-5; D is ambiguous. Germline V gene data show CDR1 as DFQATT and CDR2 as SNEGSKA (reference sequence). The CDR3 loop spans 15 amino acids. Trimming cost V 5 bases and J 0 bases, with 14 bases left between them. The CDR3 loop reads CSASETSYSNQPQHF. As DNA, the CDR3 is TGCAGTGCTTCCGAGACGTCTTATAGCAATCAGCCCCAGCATTTT.

Details on this clonotype: Possible read error: a much larger clone is one base away. This chain links TRBV10-2 with TRBJ1-5, with 7 bases lining up with TRBD1. The germline V gene has CDR1 WSHSY and CDR2 SAAADI. The CDR3 consists of 13 residues. CDR3 in DNA: TGCGCCAGCAGTGAGGACAGGGTTCAGCTCCAGCATTTT. Protein product: CASSEDRVQLQHF.

The V gene is TRBV20-1, the J gene TRBJ2-3, with 9 bases identical to TRBD2. After removal of 5 bases from V and 2 bases from J, the junction contained 14 bases not matched to a gene. Per germline, CDR1 DFQATT and CDR2 SNEGSKA (reference sequence). The length of the CDR3 is 17 residues. In DNA form, the CDR3 reads TGCAGTGCTCTTGGGTCTCTGGCTAGCGGGGCCACAGATACGCAGTATTTT. It translates to CSALGSLASGATDTQYF.

The V call is TRBV10-3, the J call TRBJ2-2; the match to TRBD1 covers 9 bases. Germline CDR1 and CDR2: ENHRY and SYGVKD. The CDR3 runs to 15 residues. V shed 4 bases, J shed 7 bases, and the junction held 7 bases outside the gene matches. The CDR3 DNA reads TGTGCCATCAGTGGGGACAGGGCAGGAATCGGGGAGCTGTTTTTT. This sequence encodes CAISGDRAGIGELFF.

The gene calls are TRBV3-1 and TRBJ1-1; D is undetermined. The germline V gene encodes CDR1 LGHDT and CDR2 YNNKEL (reference sequence). Trimming left V 1 base short and J 13 bases short, with 16 bases between. CDR3 size: 13 residues. DNA of the CDR3: TGTGCCAGCAGCCAAGCTGAATGGGGTAAAGGTTTCTTT. It codes for CASSQAEWGKGFF.